The present TCR beta chain was sequenced within a study of T cell responses to AZD1222 COVID-19 vaccine (dated by TCRdb to the early 2020s). Context from the whole study: TCR sequencing covered some 250 trial participants: 207 given two doses of AZD1222 and around 26 given two doses of MenACWY control vaccine. Trial participants were enrolled into age subgroups of 18-55, 56-69 and 70-plus years, which contained approximately 150, 28 and 58 TCR-sequenced participants, respectively. What the authors observed across the whole study: Reportedly, almost half of the unique spike-specific TCRs recognized epitopes lying outside the regions that are mutated in the B.1.351 and B.1.1.7 variants. CD4 TCRs associated with the vaccine covered the entire spike protein, and the dominant responses were in regions 160-218 and 743-854. After two AZD1222 doses, spike-specific TCR breadth and depth were significantly higher than at day 0 and than in MenACWY recipients. In the small 56-69-year group, the increase in depth fell short of significance, most likely because of low power. Conclusions about previously exposed vaccinees are limited because only six or seven AZD1222 recipients were SARS-CoV-2 seropositive at baseline. Participants were mostly white British and included more females than males, and it was suggested by the authors that clonal diversity may have been underestimated. Because no day 14 peak-response samples were available, repertoires were characterized only after the peak T cell response.

Comments on this clone: There is no known antigen for this receptor. No much larger clonotype is one base removed from it; base qualities were not supplied.

The CDR3 regions of human TCRbeta chains were analyzed by immunosequencing. In the source study's methods: TCRs in the repertoires were compared against a reference library of SARS-CoV-2-specific TCRs that had been generated with the MIRA antigen-specificity platform. Breadth meant the fraction of unique TCRs that were SARS-CoV-2-associated, whereas depth meant the fraction of total T cells that were SARS-CoV-2-associated. Using the MIRA data, each spike-specific TCR was mapped to the spike region that the TCR reacts to and placed in a CD4 or CD8 class. Log10-transformed breadth and depth values were compared by one-way ANOVA with Sidak's multiple comparisons tests. Drawn from immuneACCESS, this table holds only the in-frame rearrangements with V and J called that TCRdb kept. Clones are partly lost; checked studies trace under half to an unresolved V gene and leave the rest unexplained. V and J calls and clone size are as listed in that table; D and trimming were resolved from the DNA. A total of more than 80,000 clones appear in this sample, over 75% of them only once. 2% to 2.5% of the sample is in the top ten clones.

Taken from the germline V gene, the CDR1 and CDR2 loops are SGDLS and YYNGEE. Clipping removes 4 bases from V and 5 bases from J, with 8 as the unmatched junction base count. The CDR3 starts with the cysteine, ends with the phenylalanine, and has 14 residues. Only CDR3 DNA remains: 42 bases, in frame from the first base. In the paper's terms, the time point label means: about 28 days (+/-7) after the second vaccine dose. AZD1222 recipients with second doses at about 4 weeks or about 12 weeks were pooled, because spike-specific TCR depth and breadth did not differ between schedules. Vaccinee samples came from UK trials COV001 and COV002, including a single-blind randomized controlled phase 2/3 trial of AZD1222 (ChAdOx1 nCoV-19) in healthy adults. For TCRbeta chain sequencing, PBMC samples were collected from trial participants at day 0 and at day 28 after the second dose.

This sample comprised peripheral blood, obtained 28 days after the second AZD1222 dose. This clonotype was sampled from an adult who received the AZD1222 COVID-19 vaccine. The V and J segments used are TRBV9 and TRBJ1-1; 7 central bases correspond to TRBD1. The CDR3 reads as follows: CASSITGVGTEAFF. The base sequence is TGTGCCAGCAGCATTACAGGGGTAGGGACTGAAGCTTTCTTT.